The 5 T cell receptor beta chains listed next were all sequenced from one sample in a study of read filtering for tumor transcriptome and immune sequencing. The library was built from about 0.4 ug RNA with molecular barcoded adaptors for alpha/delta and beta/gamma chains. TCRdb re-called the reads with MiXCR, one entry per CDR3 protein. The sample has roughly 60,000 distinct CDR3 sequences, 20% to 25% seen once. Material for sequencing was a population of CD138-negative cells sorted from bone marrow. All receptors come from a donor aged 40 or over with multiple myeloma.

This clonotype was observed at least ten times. CDR3 in amino acids: CASSPGQSSYNSPLHF. CDR3 bases: TGTGCCAGCAGTCCCGGACAGAGCTCCTATAATTCACCCCTCCACTTT. The chain joins TRBV6-2 or TRBV6-3 to TRBJ1-6; weak D call: TRBD1 (6 bases). This CDR3 region has 16 residues. Germline V gives CDR1 MNHEY, CDR2 SVGEGT. The V gene lost 5 bases and the J gene lost 0 bases, with 11 bases spanning the gap.

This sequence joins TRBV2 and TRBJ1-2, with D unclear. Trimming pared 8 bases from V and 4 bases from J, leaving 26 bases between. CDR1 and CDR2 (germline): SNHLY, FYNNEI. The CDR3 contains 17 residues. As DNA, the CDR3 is TGTGCCAGCGATCCCCAAGGAGGAAGGAGTCATCTCTATGGCTACACCTTC. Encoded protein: CASDPQGGRSHLYGYTF.

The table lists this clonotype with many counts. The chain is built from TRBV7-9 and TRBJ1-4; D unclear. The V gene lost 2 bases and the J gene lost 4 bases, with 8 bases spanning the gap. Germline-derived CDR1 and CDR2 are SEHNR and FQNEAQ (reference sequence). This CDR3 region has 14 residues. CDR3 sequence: CASSLKANNEKLFF. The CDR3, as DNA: TGTGCCAGCAGCTTAAAGGCCAATAATGAAAAACTGTTTTTT.

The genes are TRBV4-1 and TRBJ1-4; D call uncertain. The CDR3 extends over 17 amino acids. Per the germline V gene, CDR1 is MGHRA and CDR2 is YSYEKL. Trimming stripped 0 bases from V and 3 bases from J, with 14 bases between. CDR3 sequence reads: CASSQEPFSAANEKLFF. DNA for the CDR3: TGCGCCAGCAGCCAAGAGCCATTTTCTGCAGCTAATGAAAAACTGTTTTTT.

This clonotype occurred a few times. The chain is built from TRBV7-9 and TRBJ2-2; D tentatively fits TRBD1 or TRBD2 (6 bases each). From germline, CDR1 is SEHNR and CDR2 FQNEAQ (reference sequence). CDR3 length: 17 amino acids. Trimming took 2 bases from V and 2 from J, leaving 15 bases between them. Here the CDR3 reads CASSLRPGAENTGELFF. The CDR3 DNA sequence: TGTGCCAGCAGCTTAAGACCGGGGGCCGAAAACACCGGGGAGCTGTTTTTT.